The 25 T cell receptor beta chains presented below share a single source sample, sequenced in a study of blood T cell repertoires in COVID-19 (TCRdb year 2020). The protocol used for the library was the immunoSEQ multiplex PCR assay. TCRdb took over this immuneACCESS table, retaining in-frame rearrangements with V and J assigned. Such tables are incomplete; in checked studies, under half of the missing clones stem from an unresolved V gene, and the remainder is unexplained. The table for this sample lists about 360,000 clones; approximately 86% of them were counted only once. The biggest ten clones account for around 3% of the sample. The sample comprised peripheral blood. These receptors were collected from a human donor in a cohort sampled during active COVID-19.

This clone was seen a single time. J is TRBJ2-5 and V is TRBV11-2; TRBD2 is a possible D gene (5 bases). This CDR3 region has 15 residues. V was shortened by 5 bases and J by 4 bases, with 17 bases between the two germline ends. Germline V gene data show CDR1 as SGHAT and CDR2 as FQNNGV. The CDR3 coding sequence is TGTGCCAGCAGCCGGCGGGCTAGAGTGGGAGAGACCCAGTACTTC. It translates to CASSRRARVGETQYF.

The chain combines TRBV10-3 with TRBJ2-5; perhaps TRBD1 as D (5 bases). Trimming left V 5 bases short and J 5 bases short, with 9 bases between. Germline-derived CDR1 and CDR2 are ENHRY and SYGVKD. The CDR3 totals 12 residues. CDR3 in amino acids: CAISPDNETQYF. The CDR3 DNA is TGTGCCATCAGTCCGGACAATGAGACCCAGTACTTC.

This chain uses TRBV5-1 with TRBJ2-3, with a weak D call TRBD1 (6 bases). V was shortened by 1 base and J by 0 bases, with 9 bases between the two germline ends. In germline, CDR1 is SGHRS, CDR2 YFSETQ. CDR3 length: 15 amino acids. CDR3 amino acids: CASSLFTGSTDTQYF. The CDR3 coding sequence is TGCGCCAGCAGCTTGTTTACAGGGAGCACAGATACGCAGTATTTT.

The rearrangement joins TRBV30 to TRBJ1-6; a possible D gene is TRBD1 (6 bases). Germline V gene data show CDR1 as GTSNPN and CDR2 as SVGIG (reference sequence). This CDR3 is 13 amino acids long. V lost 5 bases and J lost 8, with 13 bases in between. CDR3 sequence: CAWYQGSHSPLHF. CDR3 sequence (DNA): TGTGCCTGGTATCAGGGGTCGCATTCACCCCTCCACTTT. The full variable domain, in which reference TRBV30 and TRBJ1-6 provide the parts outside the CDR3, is SQTIHQWPATLVQPVGSPLSLECTVEGTSNPNLYWYRQAAGRGLQLLFYSVGIGQISSEVPQNLSASRPQDRQFILSSKKLLLSDSGFYLCAWYQGSHSPLHFGNGTRLTVT.

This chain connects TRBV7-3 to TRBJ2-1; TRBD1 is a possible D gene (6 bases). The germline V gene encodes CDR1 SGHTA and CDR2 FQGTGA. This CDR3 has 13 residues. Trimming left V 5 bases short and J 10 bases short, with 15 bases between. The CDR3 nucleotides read TGTGCCAGCAGCCCCAACAATAGGGGGGAGCAGTTCTTC. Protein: CASSPNNRGEQFF.

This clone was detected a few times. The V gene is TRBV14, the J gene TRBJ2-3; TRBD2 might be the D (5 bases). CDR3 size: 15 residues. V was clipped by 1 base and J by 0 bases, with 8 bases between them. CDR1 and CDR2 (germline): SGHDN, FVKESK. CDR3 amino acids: CASSQGTPSTDTQYF. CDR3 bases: TGTGCCAGCAGCCAAGGGACTCCCAGCACAGATACGCAGTATTTT.

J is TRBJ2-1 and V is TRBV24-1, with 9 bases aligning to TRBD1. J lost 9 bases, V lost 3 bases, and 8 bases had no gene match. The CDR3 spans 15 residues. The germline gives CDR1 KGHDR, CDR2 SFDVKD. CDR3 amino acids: CATSDPTGGGGEQFF. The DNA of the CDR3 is TGTGCCACCAGTGATCCAACAGGGGGCGGCGGTGAGCAGTTCTTC.

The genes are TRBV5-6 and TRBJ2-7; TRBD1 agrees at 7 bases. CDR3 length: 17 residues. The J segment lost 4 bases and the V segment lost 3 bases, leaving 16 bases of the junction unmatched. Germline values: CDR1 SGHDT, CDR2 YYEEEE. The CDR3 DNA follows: TGTGCCAGCAGCTCTCCGATGTACGACAGGGTCCCGTACGAGCAGTACTTC. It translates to CASSSPMYDRVPYEQYF. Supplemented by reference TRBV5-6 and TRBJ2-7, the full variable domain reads DAGVTQSPTHLIKTRGQQVTLRCSPKSGHDTVSWYQQALGQGPQFIFQYYEEEERQRGNFPDRFSGHQFPNYSSELNVNALLLGDSALYLCASSSPMYDRVPYEQYFGPGTRLTVT.

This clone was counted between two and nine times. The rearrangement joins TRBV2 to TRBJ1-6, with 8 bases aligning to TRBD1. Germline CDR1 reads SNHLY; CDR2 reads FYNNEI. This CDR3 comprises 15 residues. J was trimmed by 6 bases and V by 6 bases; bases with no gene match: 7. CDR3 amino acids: CASSAQGERNSPLHF. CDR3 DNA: TGTGCCAGCAGCGCACAGGGGGAACGTAATTCACCCCTCCACTTT.

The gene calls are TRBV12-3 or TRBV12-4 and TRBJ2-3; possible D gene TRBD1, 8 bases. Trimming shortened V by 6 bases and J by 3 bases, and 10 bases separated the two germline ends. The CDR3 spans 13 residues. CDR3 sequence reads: CASRQGGTDTQYF. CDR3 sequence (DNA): TGTGCCAGCAGACAGGGGGGGACAGATACGCAGTATTTT.

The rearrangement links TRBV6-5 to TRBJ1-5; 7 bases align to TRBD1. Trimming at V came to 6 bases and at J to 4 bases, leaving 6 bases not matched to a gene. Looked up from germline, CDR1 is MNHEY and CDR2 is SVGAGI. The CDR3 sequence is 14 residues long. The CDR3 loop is CASSVDRSNQPQHF. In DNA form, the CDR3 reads TGTGCCAGCAGCGTGGACAGGAGTAATCAGCCCCAGCATTTT.

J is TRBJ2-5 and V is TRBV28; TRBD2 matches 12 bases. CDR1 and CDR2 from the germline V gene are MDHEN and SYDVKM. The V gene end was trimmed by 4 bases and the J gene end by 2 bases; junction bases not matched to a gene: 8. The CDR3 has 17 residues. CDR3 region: CASSSLAGGVKQETQYF. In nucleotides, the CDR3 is TGTGCCAGCAGTTCCCTAGCGGGAGGGGTAAAACAAGAGACCCAGTACTTC.

The CDR3: CASSMTGFGYGYTF. Here the CDR3 DNA reads TGTGCCAGTAGTATGACAGGGTTTGGCTATGGCTACACCTTC. The V gene is TRBV19, the J gene TRBJ1-2; 7 nucleotides agree with TRBD1. The length of the CDR3 is 14 residues. Germline-derived CDR1 and CDR2 are LNHDA and SQIVND (reference sequence). V lost 3 bases and J lost 4; bases outside the gene matches: 5.

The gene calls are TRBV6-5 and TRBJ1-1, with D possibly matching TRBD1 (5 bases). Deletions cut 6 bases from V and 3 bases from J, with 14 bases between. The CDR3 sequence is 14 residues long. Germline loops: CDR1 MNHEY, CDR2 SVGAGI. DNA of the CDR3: TGTGCCAGCAGCTACCGGGGGGGTTACACTGAAGCTTTCTTT. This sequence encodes CASSYRGGYTEAFF.

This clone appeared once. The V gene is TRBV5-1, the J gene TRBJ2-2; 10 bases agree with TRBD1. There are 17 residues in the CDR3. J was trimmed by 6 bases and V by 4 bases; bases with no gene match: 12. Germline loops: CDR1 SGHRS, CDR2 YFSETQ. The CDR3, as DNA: TGCGCCAGCAGCCCAGAGATACCGGGACAGGGGTCCGGGGAGCTGTTTTTT. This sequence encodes CASSPEIPGQGSGELFF.

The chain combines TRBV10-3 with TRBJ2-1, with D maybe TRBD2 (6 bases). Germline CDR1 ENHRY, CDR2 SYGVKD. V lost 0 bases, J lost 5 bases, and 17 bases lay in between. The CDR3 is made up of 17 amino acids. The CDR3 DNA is TGTGCCATCAGTGAGTCGATTCTGCGGGAAATCCACAATGAGCAGTTCTTC. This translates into CAISESILREIHNEQFF.

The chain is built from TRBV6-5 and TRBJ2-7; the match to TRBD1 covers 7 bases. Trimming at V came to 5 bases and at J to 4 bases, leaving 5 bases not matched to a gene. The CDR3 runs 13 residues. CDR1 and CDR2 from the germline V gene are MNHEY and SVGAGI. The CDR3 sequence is CASSLDRRYEQYF. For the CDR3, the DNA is TGTGCCAGCAGTCTGGACAGGAGATACGAGCAGTACTTC.

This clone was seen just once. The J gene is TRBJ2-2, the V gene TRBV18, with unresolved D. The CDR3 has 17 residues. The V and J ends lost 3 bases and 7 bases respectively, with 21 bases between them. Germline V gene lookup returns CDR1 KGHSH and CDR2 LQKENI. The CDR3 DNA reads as TGTGCCAGCTCACCCGGGTCACCTATGGTGCTGGTCGGGGAGCTGTTTTTT. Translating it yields CASSPGSPMVLVGELFF.

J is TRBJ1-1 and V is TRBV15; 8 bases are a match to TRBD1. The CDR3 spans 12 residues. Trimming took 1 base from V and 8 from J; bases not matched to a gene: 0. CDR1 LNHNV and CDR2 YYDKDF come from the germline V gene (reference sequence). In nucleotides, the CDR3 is TGTGCCACCAGCAGAGGGACAGGGGAAGCTTTCTTT. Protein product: CATSRGTGEAFF.

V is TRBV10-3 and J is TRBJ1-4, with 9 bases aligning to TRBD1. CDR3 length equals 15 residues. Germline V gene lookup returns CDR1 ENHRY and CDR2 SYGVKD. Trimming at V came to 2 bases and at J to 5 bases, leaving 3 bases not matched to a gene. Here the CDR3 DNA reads TGTGCCATCAGTGAGAAGGGGACAGGGAATGAAAAACTGTTTTTT. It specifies CAISEKGTGNEKLFF.

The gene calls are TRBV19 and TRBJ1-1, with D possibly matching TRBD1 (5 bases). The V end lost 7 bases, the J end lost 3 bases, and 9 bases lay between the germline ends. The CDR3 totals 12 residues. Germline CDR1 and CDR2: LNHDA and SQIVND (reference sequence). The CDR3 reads CASNGRDTEAFF. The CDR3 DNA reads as TGTGCCAGTAATGGCAGGGACACTGAAGCTTTCTTT.

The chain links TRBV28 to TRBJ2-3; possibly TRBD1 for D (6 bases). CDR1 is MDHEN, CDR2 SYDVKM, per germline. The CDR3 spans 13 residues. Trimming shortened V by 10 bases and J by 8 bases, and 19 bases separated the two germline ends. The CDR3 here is CAILKSTGITQYF. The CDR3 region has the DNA TGTGCCATCCTGAAATCCACAGGGATTACGCAGTATTTT.

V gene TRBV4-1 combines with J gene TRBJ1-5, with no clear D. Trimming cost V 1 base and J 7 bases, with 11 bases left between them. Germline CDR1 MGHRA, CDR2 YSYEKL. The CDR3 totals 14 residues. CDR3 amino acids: CASSQAGSGQPQHF. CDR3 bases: TGCGCCAGCAGCCAAGCTGGATCGGGGCAGCCCCAGCATTTT.

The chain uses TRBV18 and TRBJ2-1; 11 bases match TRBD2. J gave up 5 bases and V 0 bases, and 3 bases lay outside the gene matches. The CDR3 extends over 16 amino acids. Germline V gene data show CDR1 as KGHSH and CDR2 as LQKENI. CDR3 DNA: TGTGCCAGCTCACCACCGGTTAGCGGGGGGGACAATGAGCAGTTCTTC. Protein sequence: CASSPPVSGGDNEQFF.

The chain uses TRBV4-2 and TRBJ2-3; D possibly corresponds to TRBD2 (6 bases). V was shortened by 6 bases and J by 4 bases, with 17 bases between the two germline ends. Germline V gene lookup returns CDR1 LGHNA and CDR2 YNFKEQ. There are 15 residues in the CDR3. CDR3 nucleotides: TGTGCCAGCAGTCCTAAACTAGCCCGGGCAGATACGCAGTATTTT. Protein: CASSPKLARADTQYF.